The 18 T cell receptor beta chains given below trace back to one sample, sequenced in a study of immune evolution from preneoplasia to lung adenocarcinoma listed by TCRdb under 2021. Library generation was performed with the immunoSEQ multiplex PCR assay. TCRdb's version of the immuneACCESS table is confined to in-frame rearrangements and falls short of the full clone set. An unresolved V gene accounts for under half of the shortfall where checked; the remainder is of unknown origin. The sample table holds about 6,300 clones, of which around 80% were seen once. The top ten clones comprise approximately 2.6% of the sample. Source material: FFPE lung adenocarcinoma in situ tissue. The cell subset or site label corresponds to: preinvasive adenocarcinoma in situ (AIS). Receptors were obtained from a donor at least 70 years old with lung adenocarcinoma.

V and J are TRBV6-6 and TRBJ1-4; TRBD1 is a possible D gene (5 bases). The length of the CDR3 is 14 residues. The V end lost 6 bases, the J end lost 4 bases, and 12 bases lay between the germline ends. Per germline, CDR1 MNHNY and CDR2 SVGAGI (reference sequence). The DNA for the CDR3 is TGTGCCAGCAGCCCCCGGGACGGTAATGAAAAACTGTTTTTT. Its protein product is CASSPRDGNEKLFF.

The V and J genes are TRBV7-6 and TRBJ2-1; TRBD2 matches 7 bases. This CDR3 contains 17 residues. V shed 2 bases, J shed 1 base, and the junction held 8 bases outside the gene matches. Germline CDR1 is SGHVS and CDR2 is FNYEAQ. CDR3 nucleotide sequence: TGTGCCAGCAGCTTAAGCCCCTCAGCGGGATCCTACAATGAGCAGTTCTTC. Amino acid sequence: CASSLSPSAGSYNEQFF.

V and J are TRBV27 and TRBJ2-5; 8 nucleotides agree with TRBD2. This CDR3 contains 15 residues. CDR1 MNHEY and CDR2 SMNVEV come from the germline V gene (reference sequence). Trimming cost V 7 bases and J 5 bases; bases outside gene matches: 12. The CDR3 is CASKYTPGGGETQYF. DNA of the CDR3: TGTGCCAGCAAGTACACCCCGGGGGGGGGCGAGACCCAGTACTTC.

The chain uses TRBV5-1 and TRBJ2-1; D is perhaps TRBD1 or TRBD2 (5 bases each). There are 15 residues in the CDR3. Germline lookup yields CDR1 SGHRS and CDR2 YFSETQ. Between the trimmed V and J ends, which lost 2 bases and 1 base, there was a span of 10 bases. In nucleotides, the CDR3 is TGCGCCAGCAGCTTCGTTGGGGGTTCCTACAATGAGCAGTTCTTC. This sequence encodes CASSFVGGSYNEQFF. Full variable domain (remainder filled in from reference TRBV5-1 and TRBJ2-1): KAGVTQTPRYLIKTRGQQVTLSCSPISGHRSVSWYQQTPGQGLQFLFEYFSETQRNKGNFPGRFSGRQFSNSRSEMNVSTLELGDSALYLCASSFVGGSYNEQFFGPGTRLTVL.

The genes are TRBV2 and TRBJ1-5; D is perhaps TRBD1 (5 bases). Germline CDR1 reads SNHLY; CDR2 reads FYNNEI. The ends were cut back, 2 bases at V and 8 bases at J, with 10 bases in the middle. CDR3 length: 13 residues. CDR3: CASSEKIREPQHF. In DNA, the CDR3 is TGTGCCAGCAGTGAAAAGATCAGGGAGCCCCAGCATTTT.

V is TRBV7-2 and J is TRBJ2-1, with D tentatively TRBD1 (7 bases). The CDR3 has 15 amino acids. V lost 1 base to trimming and J lost 7 bases, with 14 bases between them. Per germline, CDR1 SGHTA and CDR2 FQGNSA. The CDR3 bases are TGTGCCAGCAGCTTAGAGGGGAGGACAGGAAATGAGCAGTTCTTC. Translation gives CASSLEGRTGNEQFF.

The chain links TRBV10-3 to TRBJ2-1; 14 nucleotides agree with TRBD2. Germline CDR1 ENHRY, CDR2 SYGVKD. The CDR3 runs 19 residues. Losses at the gene ends were 6 bases for V and 7 bases for J; bases not matched to a gene: 17. The CDR3 region is CAIRAGSGTSGRSVNEQFF. CDR3 DNA: TGTGCCATCAGGGCTGGATCCGGGACTAGCGGGAGATCAGTAAATGAGCAGTTCTTC.

This clone was recorded only once. V usage is TRBV5-1 and J usage is TRBJ2-5; 9 bases map to TRBD2. The V gene's germline CDR1 is SGHRS and CDR2 YFSETQ. This CDR3 has 16 residues. J lost 5 bases, V lost 0 bases, and 8 bases had no gene match. CDR3 region: CASSLGIAGARETQYF. In DNA form, the CDR3 reads TGCGCCAGCAGCTTGGGGATAGCGGGAGCCCGGGAGACCCAGTACTTC.

This clone was seen once. V usage is TRBV30 and J usage is TRBJ2-7; the D is unclear. Per the germline V gene, CDR1 is GTSNPN and CDR2 is SVGIG (reference sequence). Trimming cost V 2 bases and J 6 bases, with 11 bases left between them. The CDR3 runs to 12 residues. As DNA, the CDR3 is TGTGCCTGGAGTCTGCAGTTCGGCGAGCAGTACTTC. This encodes CAWSLQFGEQYF.

The rearrangement joins TRBV12-5 to TRBJ2-5; D remains unclear. Trimming shortened V by 0 bases and J by 4 bases, and 0 bases separated the two germline ends. The CDR3 totals 11 residues. The germline CDR1 and CDR2 sequences are LGHNT and FRNRAP. The CDR3 spells CASGLVETQYF. In nucleotides, the CDR3 is TGTGCTAGTGGTTTGGTAGAGACCCAGTACTTC.

The J gene is TRBJ2-1, the V gene TRBV5-6, with 9 nucleotides matching TRBD1. With V trimmed by 5 bases and J by 8 bases, 17 bases remained unmatched. Germline-derived CDR1 and CDR2 are SGHDT and YYEEEE. The CDR3 sequence is 17 residues long. The CDR3 protein is CASRPSTGTGKGDEQFF. The CDR3 DNA sequence: TGTGCCAGCAGACCGTCAACCGGGACAGGGAAAGGCGATGAGCAGTTCTTC.

The chain combines TRBV14 with TRBJ2-5, with D perhaps matching TRBD1 or TRBD2 (6 bases each). Germline V lookup: CDR1 SGHDN, CDR2 FVKESK. This CDR3 spans 15 amino acids. V shed 4 bases and J shed 4 bases, with 16 bases lying between them. The DNA for the CDR3 is TGTGCCAGCAGCCTCCTCGGGGGCAGCGGAGAGACCCAGTACTTC. Residues: CASSLLGGSGETQYF. Full variable domain (rest looked up from reference TRBV14 and TRBJ2-5): EAGVTQFPSHSVIEKGQTVTLRCDPISGHDNLYWYRRVMGKEIKFLLHFVKESKQDESGMPNNRFLAERTGGTYSTLKVQPAELEDSGVYFCASSLLGGSGETQYFGPGTRLLVL.

The chain employs TRBV4-1 and TRBJ2-7; 12 bases agree with TRBD2. J lost 4 bases, V lost 0 bases, and 7 bases had no gene match. The CDR3 has 17 residues. Per the germline V gene, CDR1 is MGHRA and CDR2 is YSYEKL. The CDR3 here is CASSQDPPSGGVYEQYF. The CDR3 DNA reads as TGCGCCAGCAGCCAAGATCCCCCTAGCGGGGGGGTATACGAGCAGTACTTC.

The chain recombines TRBV6-5 with TRBJ1-2, with 7 bases that match TRBD1. CDR1 MNHEY and CDR2 SVGAGI come from the germline V gene. The CDR3 totals 14 residues. J lost 3 bases, V lost 1 base, and 2 bases had no gene match. CDR3 residues: CASSYYRGDYGYTF. The CDR3 DNA is TGTGCCAGCAGTTACTACAGGGGAGACTATGGCTACACCTTC.

The chain links TRBV10-3 to TRBJ2-1; D is undetermined. CDR3 length: 16 residues. The ends were cut back, 0 bases at V and 2 bases at J, with 11 bases in the middle. Per the germline V gene, CDR1 is ENHRY and CDR2 is SYGVKD. The CDR3 DNA reads TGTGCCATCAGTGAGTCTCGTTCCGTAACCTACAATGAGCAGTTCTTC. This translates into CAISESRSVTYNEQFF.

The V gene is TRBV11-1, the J gene TRBJ1-1; maybe TRBD1 (5 bases). CDR3 size: 15 residues. The germline V gene encodes CDR1 SGHAT and CDR2 FQDESV (reference sequence). V shed 6 bases and J shed 4 bases, with 18 bases lying between them. The CDR3 region has the DNA TGTGCCAGCAGTTTGATGACGGGTGGGGGCACTGAAGCTTTCTTT. Its protein product is CASSLMTGGGTEAFF. The full variable domain, in which reference TRBV11-1 and TRBJ1-1 provide the parts outside the CDR3, is EAEVAQSPRYKITEKSQAVAFWCDPISGHATLYWYRQILGQGPELLVQFQDESVVDDSQLPKDRFSAERLKGVDSTLKIQPAELGDSAMYLCASSLMTGGGTEAFFGQGTRLTVV.

The J gene is TRBJ2-1, the V gene TRBV5-4; D is ambiguous. Per germline, CDR1 SGHNT and CDR2 YYREEE (reference sequence). This CDR3 contains 11 residues. Trimming left V 4 bases short and J 2 bases short, with 1 base between. The DNA for the CDR3 is TGTGCCAGCAGCGCCTACAATGAGCAGTTCTTC. Its protein is CASSAYNEQFF.

The J gene is TRBJ1-4, the V gene TRBV4-2; D possibly corresponds to TRBD1 (6 bases). Germline V gene data show CDR1 as LGHNA and CDR2 as YNFKEQ. This CDR3 region has 15 residues. V dropped 0 bases and J dropped 8 bases, with 13 bases sitting between them. Here the CDR3 reads CASSQDGQGREKLFF. CDR3 coding DNA: TGTGCCAGCAGCCAAGATGGGCAGGGGAGGGAAAAACTGTTTTTT.